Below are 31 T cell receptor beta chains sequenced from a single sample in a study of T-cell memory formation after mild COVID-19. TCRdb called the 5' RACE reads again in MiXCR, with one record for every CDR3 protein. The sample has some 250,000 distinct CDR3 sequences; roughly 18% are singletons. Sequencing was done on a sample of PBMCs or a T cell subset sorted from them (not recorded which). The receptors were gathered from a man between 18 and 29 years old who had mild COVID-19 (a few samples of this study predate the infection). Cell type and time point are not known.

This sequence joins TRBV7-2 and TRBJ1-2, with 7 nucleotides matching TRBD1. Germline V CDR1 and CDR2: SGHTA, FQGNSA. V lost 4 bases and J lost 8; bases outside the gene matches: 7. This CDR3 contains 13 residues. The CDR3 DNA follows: TGTGCCAGCAGCTATGACAGGGTATCCGGCTACACCTTC. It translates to CASSYDRVSGYTF.

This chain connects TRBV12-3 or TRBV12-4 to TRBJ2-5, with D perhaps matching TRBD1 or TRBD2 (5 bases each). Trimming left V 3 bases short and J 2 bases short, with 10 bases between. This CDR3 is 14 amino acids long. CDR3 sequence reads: CASSFRGDQETQYF. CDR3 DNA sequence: TGTGCCAGCAGTTTTAGAGGGGATCAAGAGACCCAGTACTTC.

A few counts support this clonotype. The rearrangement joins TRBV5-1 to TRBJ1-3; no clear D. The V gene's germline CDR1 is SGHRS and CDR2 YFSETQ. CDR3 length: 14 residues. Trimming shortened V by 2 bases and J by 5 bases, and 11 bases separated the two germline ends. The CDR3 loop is CASSLGPGRNTIYF. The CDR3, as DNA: TGCGCCAGCAGCTTAGGCCCGGGGAGAAACACCATATATTTT.

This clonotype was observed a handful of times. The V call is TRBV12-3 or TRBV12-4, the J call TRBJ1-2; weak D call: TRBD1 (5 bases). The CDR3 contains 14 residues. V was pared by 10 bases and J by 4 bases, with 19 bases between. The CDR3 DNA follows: TGTGCCACCCGACCGACAGACGGATCCTATGGCTACACCTTC. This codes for CATRPTDGSYGYTF.

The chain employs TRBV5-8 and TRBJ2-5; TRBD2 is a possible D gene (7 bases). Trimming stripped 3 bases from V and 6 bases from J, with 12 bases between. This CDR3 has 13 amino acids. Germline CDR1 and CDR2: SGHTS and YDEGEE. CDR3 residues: CASSWEGVQTQYF. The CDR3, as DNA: TGTGCCAGCAGCTGGGAGGGGGTACAGACCCAGTACTTC. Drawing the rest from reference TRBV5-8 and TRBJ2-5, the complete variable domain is EAGVTQSPTHLIKTRGQQATLRCSPISGHTSVYWYQQALGLGLQFLLWYDEGEERNRGNFPPRFSGRQFPNYSSELNVNALELEDSALYLCASSWEGVQTQYFGPGTRLLVL.

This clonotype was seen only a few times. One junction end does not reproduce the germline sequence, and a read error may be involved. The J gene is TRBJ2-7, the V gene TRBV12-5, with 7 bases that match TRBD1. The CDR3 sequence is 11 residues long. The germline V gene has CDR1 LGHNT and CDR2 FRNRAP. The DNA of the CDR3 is TGTGCTAGTGGTTTGGACAGGGGACAGTATTTC. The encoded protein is CASGLDRGQYF.

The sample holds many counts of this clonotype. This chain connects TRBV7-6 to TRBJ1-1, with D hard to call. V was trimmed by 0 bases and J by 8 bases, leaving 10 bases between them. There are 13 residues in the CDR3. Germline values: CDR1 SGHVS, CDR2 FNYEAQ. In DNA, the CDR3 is TGTGCCAGCAGCTTAGCGTTGACGGGGGAAGCTTTCTTT. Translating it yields CASSLALTGEAFF.

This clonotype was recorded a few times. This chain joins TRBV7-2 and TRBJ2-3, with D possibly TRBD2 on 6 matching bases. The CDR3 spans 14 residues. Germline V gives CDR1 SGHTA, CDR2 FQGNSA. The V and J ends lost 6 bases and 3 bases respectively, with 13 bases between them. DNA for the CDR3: TGTGCCAGCAGACCCGGGGGACCTACAGATACGCAGTATTTT. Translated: CASRPGGPTDTQYF. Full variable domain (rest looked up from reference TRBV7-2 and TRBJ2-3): GAGVSQSPSNKVTEKGKDVELRCDPISGHTALYWYRQSLGQGLEFLIYFQGNSAPDKSGLPSDRFSAERTGGSVSTLTIQRTQQEDSAVYLCASRPGGPTDTQYFGPGTRLTVL.

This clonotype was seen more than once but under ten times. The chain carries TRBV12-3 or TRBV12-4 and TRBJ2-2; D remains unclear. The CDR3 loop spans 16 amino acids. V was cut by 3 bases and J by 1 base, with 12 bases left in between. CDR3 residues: CASSFPASGNTGELFF. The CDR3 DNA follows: TGTGCCAGCAGTTTCCCAGCCTCCGGGAACACCGGGGAGCTGTTTTTT.

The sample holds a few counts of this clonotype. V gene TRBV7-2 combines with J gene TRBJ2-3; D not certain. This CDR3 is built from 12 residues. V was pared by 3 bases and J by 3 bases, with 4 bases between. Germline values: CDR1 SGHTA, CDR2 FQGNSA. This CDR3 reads CASSFDTDTQYF. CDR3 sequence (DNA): TGTGCCAGCAGCTTCGATACAGATACGCAGTATTTT.

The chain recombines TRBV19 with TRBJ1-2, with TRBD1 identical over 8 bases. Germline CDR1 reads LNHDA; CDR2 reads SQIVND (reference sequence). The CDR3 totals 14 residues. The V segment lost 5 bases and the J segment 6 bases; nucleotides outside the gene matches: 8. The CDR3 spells CASSQRGTGDGYTF. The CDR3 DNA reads TGTGCCAGTAGTCAAAGAGGGACAGGAGATGGCTACACCTTC.

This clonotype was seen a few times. The CDR3 DNA sequence: TGCAGTGCTAGAGGTTTCCGGGGGGGCGCGGACACCGGGGAGCTGTTTTTT. Translated: CSARGFRGGADTGELFF. The chain combines TRBV20-1 with TRBJ2-2; TRBD2 aligns across 8 bases. The CDR3 totals 17 residues. After removal of 1 base from V and 3 bases from J, the junction contained 10 bases not matched to a gene. Germline loops: CDR1 DFQATT, CDR2 SNEGSKA (reference sequence).

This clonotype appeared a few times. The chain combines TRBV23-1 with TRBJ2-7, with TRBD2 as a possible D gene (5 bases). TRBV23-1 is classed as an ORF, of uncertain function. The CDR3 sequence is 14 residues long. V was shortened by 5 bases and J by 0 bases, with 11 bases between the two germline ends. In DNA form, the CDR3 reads TGCGCCAGCAGTTGCCCACGGGGCTCCTACGAGCAGTACTTC. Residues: CASSCPRGSYEQYF.

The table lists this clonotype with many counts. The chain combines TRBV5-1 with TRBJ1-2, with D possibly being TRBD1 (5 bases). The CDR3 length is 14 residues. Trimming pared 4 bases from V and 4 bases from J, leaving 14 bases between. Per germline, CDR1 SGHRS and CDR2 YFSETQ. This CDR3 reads CASSGLRDGYGYTF. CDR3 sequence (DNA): TGCGCCAGCAGCGGGCTTCGGGACGGCTATGGCTACACCTTC.

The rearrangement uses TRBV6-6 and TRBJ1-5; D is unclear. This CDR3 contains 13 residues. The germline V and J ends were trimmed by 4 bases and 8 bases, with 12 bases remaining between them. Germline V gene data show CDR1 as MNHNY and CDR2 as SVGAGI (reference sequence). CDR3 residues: CASSFSRAEPQHF. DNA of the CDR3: TGTGCCAGCAGTTTCTCTCGGGCCGAGCCCCAGCATTTT.

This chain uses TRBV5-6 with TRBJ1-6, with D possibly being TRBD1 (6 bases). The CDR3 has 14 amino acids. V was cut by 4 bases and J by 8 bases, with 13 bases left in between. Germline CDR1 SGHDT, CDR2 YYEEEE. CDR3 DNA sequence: TGTGCCAGCAGCAGGGACACGGGCGATTCACCCCTCCACTTT. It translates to CASSRDTGDSPLHF.

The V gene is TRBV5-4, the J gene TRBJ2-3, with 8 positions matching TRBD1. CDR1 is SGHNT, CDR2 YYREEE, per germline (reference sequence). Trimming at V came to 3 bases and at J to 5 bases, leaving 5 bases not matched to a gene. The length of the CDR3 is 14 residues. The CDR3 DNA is TGTGCCAGCAGCTCGGGGACAGGTAGAGATACGCAGTATTTT. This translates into CASSSGTGRDTQYF.

This chain's CDR3 is CASSSHMNTEAFF. CDR3 nucleotide sequence: TGTGCCAGCAGTTCTCATATGAACACTGAAGCTTTCTTT. This sequence joins TRBV6-5 and TRBJ1-1; no clear D. The germline gives CDR1 MNHEY, CDR2 SVGAGI. This CDR3 is 13 amino acids long. V lost 4 bases, J lost 0 bases, and 6 bases lay in between.

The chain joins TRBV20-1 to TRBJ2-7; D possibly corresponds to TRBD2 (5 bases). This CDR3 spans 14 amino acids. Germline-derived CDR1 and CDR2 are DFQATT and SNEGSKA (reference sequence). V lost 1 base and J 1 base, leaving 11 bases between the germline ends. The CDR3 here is CSARGRPGSYEQYF. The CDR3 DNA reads TGCAGTGCTAGAGGGCGCCCGGGGTCCTACGAGCAGTACTTC.

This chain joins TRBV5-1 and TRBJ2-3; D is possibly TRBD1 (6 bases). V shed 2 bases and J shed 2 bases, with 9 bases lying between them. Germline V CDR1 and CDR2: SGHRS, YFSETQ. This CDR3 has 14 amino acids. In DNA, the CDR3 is TGCGCCAGCAGCTTTGGACAGATCACAGATACGCAGTATTTT. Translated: CASSFGQITDTQYF.

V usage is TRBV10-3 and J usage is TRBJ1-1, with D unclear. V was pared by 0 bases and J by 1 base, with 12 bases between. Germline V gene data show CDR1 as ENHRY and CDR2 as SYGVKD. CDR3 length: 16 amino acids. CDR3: CAISESKGRGNTEAFF. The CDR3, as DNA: TGTGCCATCAGTGAGTCGAAAGGGCGAGGGAACACTGAAGCTTTCTTT.

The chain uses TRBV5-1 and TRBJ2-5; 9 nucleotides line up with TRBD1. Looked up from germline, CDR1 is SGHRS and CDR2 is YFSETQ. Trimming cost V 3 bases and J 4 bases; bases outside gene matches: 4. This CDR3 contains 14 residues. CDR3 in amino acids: CASSYGQGIETQYF. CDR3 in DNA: TGCGCCAGCAGCTACGGACAGGGGATAGAGACCCAGTACTTC.

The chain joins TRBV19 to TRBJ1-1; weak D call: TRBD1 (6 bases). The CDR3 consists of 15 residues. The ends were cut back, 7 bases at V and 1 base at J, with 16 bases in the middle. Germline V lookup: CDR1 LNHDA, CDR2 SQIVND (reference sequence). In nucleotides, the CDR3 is TGTGCCAGTAAAGAATTGGGGACAACGAACACTGAAGCTTTCTTT. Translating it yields CASKELGTTNTEAFF.

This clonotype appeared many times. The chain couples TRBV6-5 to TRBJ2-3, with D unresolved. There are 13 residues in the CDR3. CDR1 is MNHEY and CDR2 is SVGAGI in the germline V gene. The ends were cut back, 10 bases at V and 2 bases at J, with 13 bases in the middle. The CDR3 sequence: CATQTPLTDTQYF. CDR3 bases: TGTGCCACCCAGACCCCCCTCACAGATACGCAGTATTTT.

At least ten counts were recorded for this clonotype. The CDR3 region is CASSPGSNQPQHF. Written as DNA, the CDR3 is TGTGCCAGCTCACCAGGAAGCAATCAGCCCCAGCATTTT. The gene calls are TRBV18 and TRBJ1-5; the D is unclear. Looked up from germline, CDR1 is KGHSH and CDR2 is LQKENI. This CDR3 has 13 residues. Trimming pared 2 bases from V and 1 base from J, leaving 3 bases between.

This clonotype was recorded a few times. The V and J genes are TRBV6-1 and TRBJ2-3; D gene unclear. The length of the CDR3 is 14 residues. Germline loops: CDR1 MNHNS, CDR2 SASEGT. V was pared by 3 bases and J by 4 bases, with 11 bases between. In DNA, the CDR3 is TGTGCCAGCAGTGACTACCATATCGCAGATACGCAGTATTTT. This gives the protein CASSDYHIADTQYF.

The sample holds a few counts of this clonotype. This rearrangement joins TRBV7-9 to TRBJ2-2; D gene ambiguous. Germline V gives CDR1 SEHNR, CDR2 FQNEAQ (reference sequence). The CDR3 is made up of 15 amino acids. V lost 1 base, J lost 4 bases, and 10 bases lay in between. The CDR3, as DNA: TGTGCCAGCAGCTTAGAGGAAAACCTCACCGGGGAGCTGTTTTTT. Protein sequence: CASSLEENLTGELFF.

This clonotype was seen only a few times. DNA for the CDR3: TGTGCCAGCAGTTTAGGGGGATTCTACAATGAGCAGTTCTTC. It yields the protein CASSLGGFYNEQFF. The chain employs TRBV27 and TRBJ2-1, with D perhaps being TRBD1 or TRBD2 (5 bases each). CDR1 MNHEY and CDR2 SMNVEV come from the germline V gene (reference sequence). Trimming cost V 2 bases and J 3 bases, with 8 bases left between them. The CDR3 has 14 residues.

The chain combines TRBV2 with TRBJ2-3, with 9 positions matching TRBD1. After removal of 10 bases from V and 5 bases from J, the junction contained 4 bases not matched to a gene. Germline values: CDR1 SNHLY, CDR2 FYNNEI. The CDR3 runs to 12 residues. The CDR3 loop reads CAIDRGRDTQYF. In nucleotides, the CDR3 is TGTGCCATCGACAGGGGGAGAGATACGCAGTATTTT.

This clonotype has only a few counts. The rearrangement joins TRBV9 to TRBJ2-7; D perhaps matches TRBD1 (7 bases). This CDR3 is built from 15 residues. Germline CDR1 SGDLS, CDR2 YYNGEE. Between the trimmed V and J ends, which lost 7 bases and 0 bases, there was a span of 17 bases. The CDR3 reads CASSRSGDSSYEQYF. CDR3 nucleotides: TGTGCCAGCTCGCGGTCGGGGGACAGCTCCTACGAGCAGTACTTC.

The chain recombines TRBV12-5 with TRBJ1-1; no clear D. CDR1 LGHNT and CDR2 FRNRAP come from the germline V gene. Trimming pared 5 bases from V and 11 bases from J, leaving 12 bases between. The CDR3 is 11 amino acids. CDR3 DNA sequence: TGTGCTAGTGGTCCCCCGCCGAGGGCTTTCTTT. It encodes CASGPPPRAFF. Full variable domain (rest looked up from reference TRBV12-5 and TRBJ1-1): DARVTQTPRHKVTEMGQEVTMRCQPILGHNTVFWYRQTMMQGLELLAYFRNRAPLDDSGMPKDRFSAEMPDATLATLKIQPSEPRDSAVYFCASGPPPRAFFGQGTRLTVV.